Presented here are 12 T cell receptor beta chains from one specimen sequenced in a study of T cells after yellow fever vaccination. TCRdb independently ran MiXCR on the 5' RACE reads; one entry per CDR3 protein. The sample carries roughly 100,000 distinct CDR3 sequences, around 9.8% recorded once. The sample consisted of CD8+ T cells not binding an NS4B(214-222) dextramer, sorted from PBMCs, taken less than 16 days after the first yellow fever vaccination. The receptors derive from a man younger than 30 who received the YFV17D yellow fever vaccine.

The CDR3 DNA reads as TGTGCCAGCACCGAGAACCTTTCTGGGGCCAACGTCCTGACTTTC. Translated, it gives CASTENLSGANVLTF. The chain is built from TRBV6-1 and TRBJ2-6, with no clear D. Germline loops: CDR1 MNHNS, CDR2 SASEGT. The germline V and J ends were trimmed by 7 bases and 1 base, with 11 bases remaining between them. The CDR3 extends over 15 amino acids.

The V and J genes are TRBV13 and TRBJ1-2; D ambiguous. Trimming left V 5 bases short and J 3 bases short, with 7 bases between. Per the germline V gene, CDR1 is PRHDT and CDR2 is FYEKMQ (reference sequence). This CDR3 contains 12 residues. The CDR3 DNA reads TGTGCCAGCAGCGGGAGTGACTATGGCTACACCTTC. Amino acid sequence: CASSGSDYGYTF.

In this sample, this clonotype turned up a few times. The chain couples TRBV5-1 to TRBJ1-6; D unclear. Trimming cost V 4 bases and J 2 bases, with 16 bases left between them. This CDR3 has 17 amino acids. The germline gives CDR1 SGHRS, CDR2 YFSETQ. The CDR3 DNA follows: TGCGCCAGCAGCCAGGACGCCAAGCAGACCTATAATTCACCCCTCCACTTT. Amino acid sequence: CASSQDAKQTYNSPLHF.

The rearrangement joins TRBV11-1 to TRBJ2-3; D might be TRBD1 (5 bases). Germline loops: CDR1 SGHAT, CDR2 FQDESV (reference sequence). Trimming stripped 0 bases from V and 6 bases from J, with 13 bases between. The CDR3 consists of 15 residues. The CDR3 protein is CASSLAAPTVDTQYF. The CDR3, as DNA: TGTGCCAGCAGCTTAGCGGCCCCGACAGTGGATACGCAGTATTTT.

Worth noting for this clonotype: At one boundary the junction diverges from the germline segment, which might be a read error. This chain uses TRBV20-1 with TRBJ2-1; 7 bases match TRBD1. Germline CDR1 is DFQATT and CDR2 is SNEGSKA (reference sequence). This CDR3 has 15 amino acids. CDR3 sequence (DNA): TGCTGTGCTAGAGATCTGACAGGGCTTGGGGATGAGCAGTTCTTC. Translating it yields CCARDLTGLGDEQFF.

This clonotype has more than one count but fewer than ten. V usage is TRBV4-1 and J usage is TRBJ2-7, with D uncertain. The germline CDR1 and CDR2 sequences are MGHRA and YSYEKL. CDR3 length: 13 amino acids. V shed 1 base and J shed 6 bases, with 10 bases lying between them. The CDR3 loop is CASSQGIGREQYF. Written as DNA, the CDR3 is TGCGCCAGCAGCCAAGGAATAGGGCGCGAGCAGTACTTC.

Ten or more counts support this clonotype. The J gene is TRBJ2-7, the V gene TRBV25-1; 11 bases match TRBD1. Trimming removed 1 base from V and 5 bases from J; junction bases left unmatched: 4. This CDR3 is built from 15 residues. Germline V lookup: CDR1 MGHDK, CDR2 SYGVNS. DNA for the CDR3: TGTGCCAGCAGTGAATTTGGACAGGGGGCTGACGAGCAGTACTTC. Translation gives CASSEFGQGADEQYF.

The chain carries TRBV4-3 and TRBJ2-3; maybe TRBD1 (5 bases). V lost 0 bases and J lost 0, with 16 bases in between. Germline V lookup: CDR1 LGHNA, CDR2 YSLEER. The CDR3 totals 18 residues. The CDR3 is CASSQDNRGDSSTDTQYF. In DNA, the CDR3 is TGCGCCAGCAGCCAAGATAATAGGGGCGATTCTAGCACAGATACGCAGTATTTT.

The chain recombines TRBV29-1 with TRBJ2-5, with 8 bases identical to TRBD2. The germline V gene has CDR1 SQVTM and CDR2 ANQGSEA. The CDR3 is made up of 13 amino acids. V trimming: 8 bases; J trimming: 5 bases; junction bases outside the gene matches: 10. The CDR3 DNA sequence: TGCAGCTCTAGCGGGTCCAACACGGAGACCCAGTACTTC. It encodes CSSSGSNTETQYF.

The chain is built from TRBV6-1 and TRBJ2-3; 12 bases line up with TRBD2. Germline lookup yields CDR1 MNHNS and CDR2 SASEGT. V lost 4 bases, J lost 5 bases, and 10 bases stayed unmatched. CDR3 size: 17 residues. The CDR3 DNA follows: TGTGCCAGCAGTGGAGAACTAGCGGGGGGCCCGAGAGATACGCAGTATTTT. It is translated as CASSGELAGGPRDTQYF.

The chain employs TRBV7-8 and TRBJ2-4; D gene uncertain. This CDR3 has 14 residues. Trimming stripped 3 bases from V and 1 base from J, with 7 bases between. Germline-derived CDR1 and CDR2 are SGHVS and FQNEAQ. CDR3 bases: TGTGCCAGCAGCTTCTTGGGGGCCAAAAACATTCAGTACTTC. This encodes CASSFLGAKNIQYF.

This clonotype has more than one count but fewer than ten. The rearrangement uses TRBV9 and TRBJ2-7; D tentatively reads TRBD1 or TRBD2 (5 bases each). Trimming cost V 1 base and J 0 bases, with 8 bases left between them. The germline CDR1 and CDR2 sequences are SGDLS and YYNGEE. The CDR3 extends over 14 amino acids. In DNA form, the CDR3 reads TGTGCCAGCAGCGTACGGGACCACTCCTACGAGCAGTACTTC. Its protein product is CASSVRDHSYEQYF.